A single sample is the source of the 7 T cell receptor beta chains below, sequenced in a study of Ad26.COV2.S vaccination and SARS-CoV-2 variants. Treatment meaning: roughly 19 received Ad26.COV2.S at low or high dose, single or two shots; a few received placebo; per-sample allocation not given. Sampling was performed 63 days after the first vaccine or placebo injection. Clones were sequenced by immunoSEQ multiplex PCR, and TCRdb holds only the in-frame ones, with some missing. Of around 270,000 clones listed, roughly 87% were seen once; the top ten hold nearly 3%. The source material was peripheral blood, sampled in a trial of Ad26.COV2.S vaccine versus placebo. These receptors all come from a person between 18 and 60 years old who received the Ad26.COV2.S COVID-19 vaccine or a placebo.

This chain uses TRBV5-4 with TRBJ2-5; 7 nucleotides align to TRBD2. V dropped 7 bases and J dropped 4; count of bases not matched to a gene: 10. Germline CDR1 reads SGHNT; CDR2 reads YYREEE (reference sequence). The CDR3 consists of 14 residues. The CDR3 bases are TGTGCCAGCCAAATTAGGGACTATCGAGAGACCCAGTACTTC. Amino acid sequence: CASQIRDYRETQYF.

V and J are TRBV6-2 or TRBV6-3 and TRBJ1-1; D is unresolved. Trimming removed 2 bases at V and 1 base at J, with 14 bases between. Germline V CDR1 and CDR2: MNHEY, SVGEGT. This CDR3 comprises 16 residues. The CDR3 sequence is CASSYTPRTQNTEAFF. In DNA, the CDR3 is TGTGCCAGCAGTTACACCCCCCGGACTCAGAACACTGAAGCTTTCTTT.

This sequence joins TRBV4-2 and TRBJ1-3; 10 bases are shared with TRBD1. CDR3 length: 15 residues. Germline values: CDR1 LGHNA, CDR2 YNFKEQ. V dropped 6 bases and J dropped 16; count of bases not matched to a gene: 18. DNA of the CDR3: TGTGCCAGCAGTCCCTCCGGGACAGGGGTGGGGGGACTGTATTTT. It yields the protein CASSPSGTGVGGLYF.

This chain links TRBV5-4 with TRBJ2-1, with 8 bases identical to TRBD2. The CDR3 has 13 amino acids. The V gene end was trimmed by 6 bases and the J gene end by 4 bases; junction bases not matched to a gene: 3. Looked up from germline, CDR1 is SGHNT and CDR2 is YYREEE (reference sequence). In nucleotides, the CDR3 is TGTGCCAGCACCCTAGCGGGTTACAATGAGCAGTTCTTC. This codes for CASTLAGYNEQFF. Complete variable domain (other parts from reference TRBV5-4 and TRBJ2-1): ETGVTQSPTHLIKTRGQQVTLRCSSQSGHNTVSWYQQALGQGPQFIFQYYREEENGRGNFPPRFSGLQFPNYSSELNVNALELDDSALYLCASTLAGYNEQFFGPGTRLTVL.

The genes are TRBV15 and TRBJ1-5; tentative D call: TRBD1 (6 bases). The V gene's germline CDR1 is LNHNV and CDR2 YYDKDF (reference sequence). V was trimmed by 5 bases and J by 4 bases, leaving 18 bases between them. The CDR3 contains 16 residues. The CDR3 DNA reads TGTGCCACCAGCTGTGGGCGGGGGCGGGCAAATCAGCCCCAGCATTTT. Translating it yields CATSCGRGRANQPQHF.

The V call is TRBV4-1, the J call TRBJ2-2; D uncertain. Germline V CDR1 and CDR2: MGHRA, YSYEKL. CDR3 length equals 15 residues. V was pared by 1 base and J by 0 bases, with 6 bases between. The DNA of the CDR3 is TGCGCCAGCAGCCAAGGCCTCTCGAACACCGGGGAGCTGTTTTTT. It yields the protein CASSQGLSNTGELFF.

The chain combines TRBV18 with TRBJ2-5; TRBD2 agrees at 12 bases. CDR3 length: 16 amino acids. Germline loops: CDR1 KGHSH, CDR2 LQKENI. With 1 base clipped from V and 5 bases from J, the junction kept 5 bases outside the gene matches. In nucleotides, the CDR3 is TGTGCCAGCTCACCACGGCTAGCGGGGGGGAAGGAGACCCAGTACTTC. This sequence encodes CASSPRLAGGKETQYF.